The 12 T cell receptor beta chains below come from one sample, sequenced in a study of T cell responses to AZD1222 COVID-19 vaccine. The protocol was immunoSEQ multiplex PCR, while the TCRdb copy is restricted to in-frame clones and leaves out a portion. The profile shows around 130,000 clones, roughly 91% of them singletons. Sequences were derived from peripheral blood, sampled on day 0 of AZD1222 vaccination. The receptors shown here come from an adult in good health.

The chain combines TRBV10-3 with TRBJ1-1, with a tentative D call TRBD1 (6 bases). This CDR3 region has 13 residues. Germline V CDR1 and CDR2: ENHRY, SYGVKD. The V end was cut by 5 bases, the J end by 1 base, with 8 bases between. CDR3 residues: CAISRGPNTEAFF. The CDR3 DNA follows: TGTGCCATCAGTCGGGGGCCGAACACTGAAGCTTTCTTT.

This chain connects TRBV7-2 to TRBJ2-3, with 8 bases that match TRBD2. The CDR3 spans 14 residues. The V and J ends lost 4 bases and 9 bases, in that order; junction bases with no gene match: 9. In germline, CDR1 is SGHTA, CDR2 FQGNSA. CDR3 in amino acids: CASSYISGKGTQYF. In DNA form, the CDR3 reads TGTGCCAGCAGCTATATTAGCGGGAAAGGCACGCAGTATTTT.

The chain has TRBV7-9 and TRBJ2-7; weak D call: TRBD1 (5 bases). The CDR3 runs to 13 residues. V lost 5 bases, J lost 7 bases, and 15 bases lay in between. CDR1 and CDR2 from the germline V gene are SEHNR and FQNEAQ (reference sequence). CDR3 DNA: TGTGCCAGCAGCCCGCCTGGGGCTCGAGAGCAGTACTTC. As protein: CASSPPGAREQYF.

The chain employs TRBV9 and TRBJ2-1; D possibly matches TRBD1 or TRBD2 (5 bases each). This CDR3 region has 17 residues. Trimming removed 0 bases from V and 1 base from J, with 14 bases in between. Germline lookup yields CDR1 SGDLS and CDR2 YYNGEE. CDR3 nucleotides: TGTGCCAGCAGCGTAGGCCCCGGGACCGCATCCTACAATGAGCAGTTCTTC. Protein product: CASSVGPGTASYNEQFF.

The chain is built from TRBV5-5 and TRBJ1-3; TRBD1 agrees at 9 bases. The germline gives CDR1 SGHKS, CDR2 YYEKEE (reference sequence). This CDR3 contains 15 residues. V lost 0 bases, J lost 2 bases, and 0 bases stayed unmatched. The CDR3 sequence is CASSLDRGPGNTIYF. The CDR3 coding sequence is TGTGCCAGCAGCTTGGACAGGGGGCCTGGAAACACCATATATTTT.

This chain joins TRBV27 and TRBJ1-2; 8 nucleotides match TRBD1. There are 12 residues in the CDR3. The V and J ends lost 10 bases and 4 bases, in that order; junction bases with no gene match: 5. Germline values: CDR1 MNHEY, CDR2 SMNVEV (reference sequence). The CDR3 DNA follows: TGTGCCACCCGGACAGGGTCCTATGGCTACACCTTC. Its protein product is CATRTGSYGYTF.

The chain recombines TRBV27 with TRBJ1-5; no clear D. The V gene's germline CDR1 is MNHEY and CDR2 SMNVEV (reference sequence). V was trimmed by 5 bases and J by 7 bases, leaving 15 bases between them. The CDR3 is 14 amino acids. For the CDR3, the DNA is TGTGCCAGCAGTCCAACTAGGGCGAAACAGCCCCAGCATTTT. This translates into CASSPTRAKQPQHF.

The gene calls are TRBV27 and TRBJ1-1; D might be TRBD1 (5 bases). V was clipped by 4 bases and J by 2 bases, with 14 bases between them. Germline CDR1 is MNHEY and CDR2 is SMNVEV (reference sequence). There are 15 residues in the CDR3. The CDR3 bases are TGTGCCAGCAGTTCCCGGACAACGGGTAACACTGAAGCTTTCTTT. Translation gives CASSSRTTGNTEAFF.

The CDR3 here is CASSYFGGGTDTQYF. CDR3 coding DNA: TGTGCCAGCAGTTACTTTGGGGGGGGCACAGATACGCAGTATTTT. This chain uses TRBV6-5 with TRBJ2-3; 7 bases are shared with TRBD2. The J segment lost 1 base and the V segment lost 1 base, leaving 2 bases of the junction unmatched. Germline assignment: CDR1 MNHEY and CDR2 SVGAGI. The CDR3 is 15 amino acids.

The J gene is TRBJ2-2, the V gene TRBV9, with unresolved D. This CDR3 spans 15 amino acids. In germline, CDR1 is SGDLS, CDR2 YYNGEE. Trimming took off 0 bases at V and 6 bases at J, with 12 bases between the two ends. The CDR3 DNA reads as TGTGCCAGCAGCGTAGTGGCGTCGGGTCCCGGGGAGCTGTTTTTT. As protein: CASSVVASGPGELFF. The variable domain in full, with the rest retrieved from reference TRBV9 and TRBJ2-2, is DSGVTQTPKHLITATGQRVTLRCSPRSGDLSVYWYQQSLDQGLQFLIQYYNGEERAKGNILERFSAQQFPDLHSELNLSSLELGDSALYFCASSVVASGPGELFFGEGSRLTVL.

The rearrangement links TRBV11-2 to TRBJ1-6; D is unresolved. CDR1 and CDR2 from the germline V gene are SGHAT and FQNNGV. Trimming took 1 base from V and 7 from J, leaving 2 bases between them. There are 12 residues in the CDR3. This CDR3 is CASSLGNSPLHF. DNA for the CDR3: TGTGCCAGCAGCTTAGGGAATTCACCCCTCCACTTT.

The table lists this clone with a count of one. The chain links TRBV19 to TRBJ1-5, with unresolved D. The germline V and J ends were trimmed by 0 bases and 0 bases, with 3 bases remaining between them. Germline V gene data show CDR1 as LNHDA and CDR2 as SQIVND (reference sequence). The CDR3 loop spans 14 amino acids. The CDR3: CASSIDSSNQPQHF. The CDR3 bases are TGTGCCAGTAGTATAGACAGTAGCAATCAGCCCCAGCATTTT.